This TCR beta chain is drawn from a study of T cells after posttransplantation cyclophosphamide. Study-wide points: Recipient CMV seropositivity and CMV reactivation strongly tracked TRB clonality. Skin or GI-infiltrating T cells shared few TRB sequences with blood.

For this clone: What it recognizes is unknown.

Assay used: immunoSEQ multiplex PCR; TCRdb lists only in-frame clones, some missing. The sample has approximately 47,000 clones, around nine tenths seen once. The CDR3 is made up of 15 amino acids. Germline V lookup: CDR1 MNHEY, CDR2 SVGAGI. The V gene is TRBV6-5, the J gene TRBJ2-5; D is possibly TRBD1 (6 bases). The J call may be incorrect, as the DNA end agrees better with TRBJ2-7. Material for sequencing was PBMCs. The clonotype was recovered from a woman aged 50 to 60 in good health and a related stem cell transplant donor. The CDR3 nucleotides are TGTGCCAGCAGTTACGCGGACAGCCGATTCTACGAGCAGTACTTC. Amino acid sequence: CASSYADSRFYEQYF.